These 19 T cell receptor beta chains were sequenced from one sample in a study of blood T cell repertoires in COVID-19 (dated by TCRdb to 2018 to 2020). To prepare the library, the immunoSEQ multiplex PCR assay was applied. The source is immuneACCESS, and TCRdb retained only in-frame sequences with V and J called. Part of the clones is not carried over; for the studies checked, unresolved V genes explain less than half of this, and the remainder is unexplained. The sample table holds about 280,000 clones, of which around 88% were seen once. The top ten hold around 14% of the sample. The sample comprised peripheral blood. The receptors shown here come from a woman aged 70-85 years with COVID-19, enrolled during active disease.

This clone was detected only once. The V gene is TRBV28, the J gene TRBJ2-1, with 10 bases lining up with TRBD1. CDR3 length: 16 residues. The J segment lost 5 bases and the V segment lost 8 bases, leaving 12 bases of the junction unmatched. Germline CDR1 MDHEN, CDR2 SYDVKM. The chain's CDR3 is CASARDRGRSNNEQFF. DNA of the CDR3: TGTGCCAGCGCCCGGGACAGGGGACGATCAAACAATGAGCAGTTCTTC.

Turning to this clone: Other DNA sequences in the same sample also yield this CDR3. This sequence joins TRBV6-5 and TRBJ1-1, with D uncertain. This CDR3 region has 12 residues. Trimming removed 6 bases from V and 12 bases from J, with 17 bases in between. Germline lookup yields CDR1 MNHEY and CDR2 SVGAGI. The CDR3 is CASSRGPGGTFF. The CDR3 DNA sequence: TGTGCCAGCAGCCGAGGACCCGGAGGGACTTTCTTT.

The chain is built from TRBV27 and TRBJ1-1; a weak D match, TRBD1 (6 bases). This CDR3 spans 14 amino acids. CDR1 MNHEY and CDR2 SMNVEV come from the germline V gene (reference sequence). V was clipped by 4 bases and J by 4 bases, with 13 bases between them. The CDR3 reads CASSSSGTTTEAFF. CDR3 DNA: TGTGCCAGCAGTTCTTCCGGGACAACCACTGAAGCTTTCTTT.

This chain connects TRBV28 to TRBJ2-7, with TRBD1 as a possible D gene (5 bases). Deletions cut 2 bases from V and 4 bases from J, with 9 bases between. Germline V CDR1 and CDR2: MDHEN, SYDVKM. The CDR3 spans 13 residues. CDR3 DNA: TGTGCCAGCAGTTTAAGGGGTTATTACGAGCAGTACTTC. This translates into CASSLRGYYEQYF.

V is TRBV28 and J is TRBJ1-1; 9 bases fit TRBD1. Germline CDR1 reads MDHEN; CDR2 reads SYDVKM. The CDR3 is 13 residues long. Trimming took 10 bases from V and 6 from J; bases not matched to a gene: 9. The CDR3 sequence is CAIIARDRAEAFF. In DNA form, the CDR3 reads TGTGCCATAATTGCCAGGGACAGGGCTGAAGCTTTCTTT. Complete variable domain (other parts from reference TRBV28 and TRBJ1-1): DVKVTQSSRYLVKRTGEKVFLECVQDMDHENMFWYRQDPGLGLRLIYFSYDVKMKEKGDIPEGYSVSREKKERFSLILESASTNQTSMYLCAIIARDRAEAFFGQGTRLTVV.

This clone was seen only a few times. This chain uses TRBV6-6 with TRBJ1-2, with D possibly TRBD1 on 5 matching bases. V gave up 7 bases and J gave up 8 bases, with 14 bases separating them. The CDR3 is made up of 12 amino acids. Germline CDR1 is MNHNY and CDR2 is SVGAGI (reference sequence). The CDR3 loop reads CASTISGDGYTF. The CDR3 DNA sequence: TGTGCCAGCACCATCAGCGGGGACGGCTACACCTTC.

Notes on this clone: A read error may produce the germline difference seen at one junction end. V and J are TRBV7-8 and TRBJ2-7; 8 positions agree with TRBD1. This CDR3 is built from 18 residues. The germline CDR1 and CDR2 sequences are SGHVS and FQNEAQ. The CDR3 protein is CASRLGGQGASYAYEQYF. Written as DNA, the CDR3 is TGTGCCAGCAGATTAGGGGGGCAGGGGGCGAGCTATGCCTACGAGCAGTACTTC.

This chain joins TRBV6-5 and TRBJ2-7, with 7 positions matching TRBD1. The CDR3 contains 12 residues. V gave up 9 bases and J gave up 3 bases; unmatched junction bases: 5. Germline lookup yields CDR1 MNHEY and CDR2 SVGAGI. This chain's CDR3 is CASWDRFYEQYF. The DNA for the CDR3 is TGTGCCAGTTGGGACAGATTCTACGAGCAGTACTTC.

The chain employs TRBV6-5 and TRBJ1-1; D gene uncertain. The CDR3 length is 13 residues. The germline CDR1 and CDR2 sequences are MNHEY and SVGAGI. CDR3 amino acids: CGAKARPNTEAFF. For the CDR3, the DNA is TGTGGCGCAAAGGCGCGGCCGAACACTGAAGCTTTCTTT.

The chain carries TRBV3-1 (or the pseudogene TRBV3-2) and TRBJ1-3; D not resolved. The CDR3 sequence is 15 residues long. In germline, CDR1 is LGHDT, CDR2 YNNKEL (reference sequence). V dropped 1 base and J dropped 4 bases, with 11 bases sitting between them. This CDR3 reads CASSQGTGTGNTIYF. Here the CDR3 DNA reads TGTGCCAGCAGCCAAGGTACGGGAACCGGAAACACCATATATTTT.

The chain is built from TRBV19 and TRBJ1-1; 7 bases are a match to TRBD1. The V gene's germline CDR1 is LNHDA and CDR2 SQIVND (reference sequence). The V and J ends lost 2 bases and 0 bases, in that order; junction bases with no gene match: 6. The CDR3 runs 16 residues. CDR3 sequence: CASSIPTGAMNTEAFF. The CDR3 coding sequence is TGTGCCAGTAGTATACCCACAGGGGCAATGAACACTGAAGCTTTCTTT.

About this clone itself: An end of the junction does not agree with germline; a read error may underlie this. The chain carries TRBV7-9 and TRBJ1-2, with D unclear. Germline assignment: CDR1 SEHNR and CDR2 FQNEAQ (reference sequence). This CDR3 region has 12 residues. CDR3 nucleotides: TGTGCCAGCAGATTAGGAGTGGAGGGCTACACCTTC. Its protein is CASRLGVEGYTF.

V is TRBV29-1 and J is TRBJ1-1, with TRBD1 matching over 8 bases. Per the germline V gene, CDR1 is SQVTM and CDR2 is ANQGSEA. V lost 6 bases and J lost 5; bases outside the gene matches: 8. The CDR3 has 13 residues. The CDR3 DNA follows: TGCAGCGTAAGGACAGGGTATGGGACTGAAGCTTTCTTT. This translates into CSVRTGYGTEAFF.

This clone has more than one count but fewer than ten. The V and J genes are TRBV6-1 and TRBJ2-7; no definite D call. The CDR3 covers 11 residues. The germline V gene encodes CDR1 MNHNS and CDR2 SASEGT. V was cut by 1 base and J by 12 bases, with 10 bases left in between. The CDR3 region is CASSEGRDGYF. CDR3 coding DNA: TGTGCCAGCAGTGAAGGTCGAGATGGGTACTTC.

This clone has just one count. The chain has TRBV19 and TRBJ1-1, with 7 bases that match TRBD1. Germline V gene data show CDR1 as LNHDA and CDR2 as SQIVND (reference sequence). This CDR3 is built from 13 residues. The trim removed 1 base at V and 8 bases at J, leaving 4 bases unmatched. The CDR3 spells CASSIGQGGEAFF. The CDR3 coding sequence is TGTGCCAGTAGTATAGGACAGGGTGGAGAAGCTTTCTTT.

This clone was seen only once. V usage is TRBV5-4 and J usage is TRBJ2-3, with 9 bases that match TRBD2. This CDR3 is built from 16 residues. CDR1 is SGHNT and CDR2 is YYREEE in the germline V gene (reference sequence). Trimming removed 0 bases from V and 5 bases from J; junction bases left unmatched: 7. CDR3 coding DNA: TGTGCCAGCAGCTTGGGCATAGCGGGGGTGGGAGATACGCAGTATTTT. It encodes CASSLGIAGVGDTQYF.

This chain links TRBV4-1 with TRBJ1-4, with 7 bases identical to TRBD1. The trim removed 5 bases at V and 7 bases at J, leaving 10 bases unmatched. In germline, CDR1 is MGHRA, CDR2 YSYEKL. This CDR3 contains 15 residues. The CDR3 DNA sequence: TGCGCCAGCAGCAAAGGGGGCCTCTCGGTTGAAAAACTGTTTTTT. This encodes CASSKGGLSVEKLFF.

The chain combines TRBV10-2 with TRBJ2-1; 8 nucleotides line up with TRBD1. The germline V gene has CDR1 WSHSY and CDR2 SAAADI. V was clipped by 1 base and J by 15 bases; unmatched bases: 2. CDR3 length equals 11 residues. CDR3 DNA: TGCGCCAGCAGTGAGTGGACAGGGCCGTTCTTC. Protein product: CASSEWTGPFF.

The rearrangement joins TRBV24-1 to TRBJ2-5, with D possibly matching TRBD1 (6 bases). The CDR3 is 13 residues long. Germline loops: CDR1 KGHDR, CDR2 SFDVKD. Trimming stripped 9 bases from V and 1 base from J, with 11 bases between. The CDR3 coding sequence is TGTGCCACCTCGAGAGGGGGCCAAGAGACCCAGTACTTC. This gives the protein CATSRGGQETQYF.